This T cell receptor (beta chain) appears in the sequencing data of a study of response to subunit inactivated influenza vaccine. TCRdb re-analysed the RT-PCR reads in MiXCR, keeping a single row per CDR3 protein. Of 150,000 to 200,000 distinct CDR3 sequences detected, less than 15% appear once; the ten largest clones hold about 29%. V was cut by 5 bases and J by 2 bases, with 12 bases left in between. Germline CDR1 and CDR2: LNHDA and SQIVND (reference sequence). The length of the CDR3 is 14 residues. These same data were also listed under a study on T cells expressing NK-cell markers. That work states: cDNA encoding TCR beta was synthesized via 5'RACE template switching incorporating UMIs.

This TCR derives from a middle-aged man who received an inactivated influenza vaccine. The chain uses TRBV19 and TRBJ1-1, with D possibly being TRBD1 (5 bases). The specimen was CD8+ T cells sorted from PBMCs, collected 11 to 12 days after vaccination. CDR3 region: CASSPLTDNTEAFF. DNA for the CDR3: TGTGCCAGTAGTCCCTTGACAGACAACACTGAAGCTTTCTTT.